A selection of T cell receptor beta chains follows, all from one sample in a study of vaccination and CD4 T cells after COVID-19. TCRdb independently ran MiXCR on the PCR reads; one entry per CDR3 protein. Of approximately 1,200 distinct CDR3 sequences in the sample, roughly 16% are singletons; the top ten hold less than 60%. These receptors have no known antigen. Specimen: CD4+ T cells from blood, cultured in vitro. The receptors shown here come from a human donor in good health. Each CDR3 is given with its conserved first and last residue. D genes are given only for firm matches. A row's size may be missing; if present it is once, few, many or a size class.

TRBV5-1	NA	TRBJ2-1	NA	CASSLGLIYNEQFF	TGCGCCAGCAGCTTGGGACTCATCTACAATGAGCAGTTCTTC
TRBV30	NA	TRBJ1-5	few	CAWSRGRNQPQHF	TGTGCCTGGAGTCGGGGGCGCAATCAGCCCCAGCATTTT
TRBV5-1	NA	TRBJ1-2	NA	CASSSEGNDYGYTF	TGCGCCAGCAGCTCCGAAGGGAACGACTATGGCTACACCTTC
TRBV6-4	NA	TRBJ1-6	medium-sized	CASAPSNNSPLHF	TGTGCCAGCGCCCCGTCTAATAATTCACCCCTCCACTTT
TRBV11-2	NA	TRBJ2-3	few	CASSLGDWVLTDTQYF	TGTGCCAGCAGCTTAGGGGATTGGGTCCTCACAGATACGCAGTATTTT
TRBV4-3	TRBD2	TRBJ2-3	NA	CASSQDLGGAISDTQYF	TGCGCCAGCAGCCAAGATCTCGGGGGGGCCATCTCAGATACGCAGTATTTT
TRBV6-1	NA	TRBJ2-3	few	CASSGTFTDTQYF	TGTGCCAGCAGTGGGACTTTTACAGATACGCAGTATTTT
TRBV15	NA	TRBJ1-4	few	CATSRDQGPTNEKLFF	TGTGCCACCAGCAGAGATCAGGGGCCAACTAATGAAAAACTGTTTTTT
TRBV6-1	NA	TRBJ1-5	NA	CASSTPPGRADQPQHF	TGTGCCAGCAGTACGCCTCCGGGGAGGGCGGATCAGCCCCAGCATTTT
TRBV21-1	NA	TRBJ2-2	few	CASSKTSANTGELFF	TGTGCCAGCAGCAAGACTAGCGCGAACACCGGGGAGCTGTTTTTT
TRBV20-1	NA	TRBJ1-5	NA	CSYRADQPQHF	TGCAGTTACAGGGCCGATCAGCCCCAGCATTTT